One sample yielded the 28 T cell receptor beta chains listed below, sequenced in a study of T cell responses to AZD1222 COVID-19 vaccine. Sequenced by immunoSEQ multiplex PCR; TCRdb stores in-frame clones only, minus some. This table holds about 150,000 clones, more than 80% found once. The sample in question was peripheral blood, obtained on day 0 of AZD1222 vaccination. All receptors derive from an adult in good health.

DNA for the CDR3: TGTGCCAGCTTCCCCCTAGGGGGACCCGCGAACACTGAAGCTTTCTTT. Protein: CASFPLGGPANTEAFF. The chain links TRBV14 to TRBJ1-1, with D perhaps TRBD1 (6 bases). The V gene's germline CDR1 is SGHDN and CDR2 FVKESK. There are 16 residues in the CDR3. Trimming left V 8 bases short and J 1 base short, with 20 bases between. Together with reference TRBV14 and TRBJ1-1, the CDR3 gives the full variable domain: EAGVTQFPSHSVIEKGQTVTLRCDPISGHDNLYWYRRVMGKEIKFLLHFVKESKQDESGMPNNRFLAERTGGTYSTLKVQPAELEDSGVYFCASFPLGGPANTEAFFGQGTRLTVV.

The CDR3 nucleotides read TGTGCCAGCAGCGGGGCAACTAATGAAAAACTGTTTTTT. Amino acids: CASSGATNEKLFF. The rearrangement uses TRBV5-4 and TRBJ1-4; D not resolved. The CDR3 is 13 residues long. Germline V gene data show CDR1 as SGHNT and CDR2 as YYREEE (reference sequence). V lost 4 bases and J lost 0, with 4 bases in between. Drawing the rest from reference TRBV5-4 and TRBJ1-4, the complete variable domain is ETGVTQSPTHLIKTRGQQVTLRCSSQSGHNTVSWYQQALGQGPQFIFQYYREEENGRGNFPPRFSGLQFPNYSSELNVNALELDDSALYLCASSGATNEKLFFGSGTQLSVL.

The V and J genes are TRBV9 and TRBJ1-6; perhaps TRBD1 as D (5 bases). This CDR3 region has 17 residues. The V and J ends lost 1 base and 3 bases respectively, with 14 bases between them. In germline, CDR1 is SGDLS, CDR2 YYNGEE. The CDR3: CASSVKAGSFYNSPLHF. The CDR3 DNA reads as TGTGCCAGCAGCGTAAAGGCAGGGAGCTTCTATAATTCACCCCTCCACTTT.

This rearrangement joins TRBV3-1 (or the pseudogene TRBV3-2) to TRBJ1-2; D unresolved. This CDR3 is built from 13 residues. Trimming cost V 0 bases and J 8 bases, with 10 bases left between them. Per germline, CDR1 LGHDT and CDR2 YNNKEL (reference sequence). The DNA for the CDR3 is TGTGCCAGCAGCCAAGAGTGGCGCGGGGGCTACACCTTC. Protein product: CASSQEWRGGYTF.

CDR3 nucleotide sequence: TGTGCCAGCAGCACGGGTTACTTGAACACTGAAGCTTTCTTT. Amino acid sequence: CASSTGYLNTEAFF. The chain links TRBV5-6 to TRBJ1-1; D gene unclear. Trimming left V 4 bases short and J 0 bases short, with 10 bases between. The CDR3 runs 14 residues. CDR1 and CDR2 (germline): SGHDT, YYEEEE.

V is TRBV5-4 and J is TRBJ1-2, with D possibly matching TRBD1 (5 bases). There are 14 residues in the CDR3. Germline loops: CDR1 SGHNT, CDR2 YYREEE (reference sequence). V was cut by 4 bases and J by 1 base, with 11 bases left in between. CDR3 region: CASSRPDSNYGYTF. The CDR3 bases are TGTGCCAGCAGCCGCCCCGACAGTAACTATGGCTACACCTTC. Together with reference TRBV5-4 and TRBJ1-2, the CDR3 gives the full variable domain: ETGVTQSPTHLIKTRGQQVTLRCSSQSGHNTVSWYQQALGQGPQFIFQYYREEENGRGNFPPRFSGLQFPNYSSELNVNALELDDSALYLCASSRPDSNYGYTFGSGTRLTVV.

This chain uses TRBV6-6 with TRBJ2-7, with unresolved D. This CDR3 has 12 residues. V lost 2 bases and J lost 3, with 5 bases in between. Germline V CDR1 and CDR2: MNHNY, SVGAGI (reference sequence). CDR3 residues: CASSYGVYEQYV. In nucleotides, the CDR3 is TGTGCCAGCAGTTACGGCGTCTACGAGCAGTACGTC.

This chain links TRBV21-1 with TRBJ2-3. TRBV21-1 is recorded as a pseudogene. The CDR3 sequence is 15 residues long. CDR3 sequence: CASSKTPWGTDTQYF. The CDR3 nucleotides read TGTGCCAGCAGCAAAACCCCCTGGGGCACAGATACGCAGTATTTT.

The gene calls are TRBV6-5 and TRBJ2-3; D is unresolved. The CDR3 is 15 amino acids. The V gene lost 5 bases and the J gene lost 3 bases, with 15 bases spanning the gap. In germline, CDR1 is MNHEY, CDR2 SVGAGI. CDR3 sequence reads: CASSRIAYKTDTQYF. CDR3 coding DNA: TGTGCCAGCAGTCGTATAGCTTATAAGACAGATACGCAGTATTTT.

The chain couples TRBV3-1 (or the pseudogene TRBV3-2) to TRBJ2-7; 12 bases are a match to TRBD1. The CDR3 consists of 15 residues. Germline-derived CDR1 and CDR2 are LGHDT and YNNKEL (reference sequence). V gave up 0 bases and J gave up 7 bases; unmatched junction bases: 4. Written as DNA, the CDR3 is TGTGCCAGCAGCCAAGATGGGACAGGGGGCAGAGAGCAGTACTTC. This encodes CASSQDGTGGREQYF.

This chain connects TRBV2 to TRBJ2-5; possibly TRBD1 for D (5 bases). The CDR3 spans 14 residues. Between the trimmed V and J ends, which lost 4 bases and 5 bases, there was a span of 14 bases. The V gene's germline CDR1 is SNHLY and CDR2 FYNNEI. CDR3 sequence reads: CASSGVIGDETQYF. CDR3 bases: TGTGCCAGCAGTGGAGTCATAGGGGATGAGACCCAGTACTTC.

The J gene is TRBJ2-7, the V gene TRBV19, with 7 nucleotides matching TRBD1. Germline V gene lookup returns CDR1 LNHDA and CDR2 SQIVND (reference sequence). The trim removed 4 bases at V and 2 bases at J, leaving 8 bases unmatched. The CDR3 has 15 amino acids. In nucleotides, the CDR3 is TGTGCCAGTAGTAGGACAGGCGACCCTACCTACGAGCAGTACTTC. Translating gives CASSRTGDPTYEQYF. Based on the CDR3 plus reference TRBV19 and TRBJ2-7, the full variable domain is DGGITQSPKYLFRKEGQNVTLSCEQNLNHDAMYWYRQDPGQGLRLIYYSQIVNDFQKGDIAEGYSVSREKKESFPLTVTSAQKNPTAFYLCASSRTGDPTYEQYFGPGTRLTVT.

V gene TRBV7-9 combines with J gene TRBJ1-2; maybe TRBD1 (6 bases). The V end lost 4 bases, the J end lost 4 bases, and 19 bases lay between the germline ends. Per germline, CDR1 SEHNR and CDR2 FQNEAQ (reference sequence). CDR3 length: 16 residues. CDR3 amino acids: CASSSDGQPPPYGYTF. The CDR3 DNA sequence: TGTGCCAGCAGCTCCGACGGACAGCCGCCCCCCTATGGCTACACCTTC.

The rearrangement uses TRBV10-1 and TRBJ2-5; 9 nucleotides match TRBD2. The CDR3 totals 14 residues. Germline CDR1 reads WNHNN; CDR2 reads SYGVQD (reference sequence). J was trimmed by 3 bases and V by 4 bases; bases with no gene match: 3. In DNA, the CDR3 is TGCGCCAGCAGTGTCGTAGCGGGGGAAGAGACCCAGTACTTC. Translation gives CASSVVAGEETQYF.

In its sample, this clone was seen once. This chain links TRBV12-3 or TRBV12-4 with TRBJ2-1; maybe TRBD2 (5 bases). Trimming stripped 6 bases from V and 7 bases from J, with 7 bases between. CDR3 length: 11 residues. This chain's CDR3 is CASRQRNEQFF. CDR3 coding DNA: TGTGCCAGCAGACAGCGGAATGAGCAGTTCTTC.

The V call is TRBV9, the J call TRBJ2-5; D may be TRBD2 (6 bases). The CDR3 extends over 17 amino acids. With 3 bases removed from V and 4 bases from J, the gap between germline ends came to 22 bases. Looked up from germline, CDR1 is SGDLS and CDR2 is YYNGEE. The CDR3 DNA sequence: TGTGCCAGCAGCGAGGAAAAGTCGGGGGTACGGGGAGAGACCCAGTACTTC. It yields the protein CASSEEKSGVRGETQYF.

The gene calls are TRBV7-3 and TRBJ2-1, with D possibly being TRBD1 (6 bases). Per the germline V gene, CDR1 is SGHTA and CDR2 is FQGTGA. The V end lost 2 bases, the J end lost 0 bases, and 20 bases lay between the germline ends. This CDR3 spans 19 amino acids. CDR3 DNA sequence: TGTGCCAGCAGCTTAGCCCCTGGGGTAAGGGGGAGCTCCTACAATGAGCAGTTCTTC. This codes for CASSLAPGVRGSSYNEQFF. Combining the CDR3 with reference TRBV7-3 and TRBJ2-1 gives the whole variable domain GAGVSQTPSNKVTEKGKYVELRCDPISGHTALYWYRQSLGQGPEFLIYFQGTGAADDSGLPNDRFFAVRPEGSVSTLKIQRTERGDSAVYLCASSLAPGVRGSSYNEQFFGPGTRLTVL.

Written as DNA, the CDR3 is TGTGCCAGCAGTGCGGGACACCGATCCTATAATTCACCCCTCCACTTT. Protein sequence: CASSAGHRSYNSPLHF. The rearrangement uses TRBV27 and TRBJ1-6; a weak D match, TRBD1 (6 bases). With 5 bases removed from V and 1 base from J, the gap between germline ends came to 12 bases. Germline V gives CDR1 MNHEY, CDR2 SMNVEV (reference sequence). This CDR3 has 16 amino acids.

The genes are TRBV15 and TRBJ2-6, with D possibly being TRBD1 (6 bases). V lost 9 bases, J lost 0 bases, and 12 bases lay in between. Germline V gene sequence: CDR1 LNHNV, CDR2 YYDKDF (reference sequence). CDR3 length: 15 amino acids. CDR3 region: CATERGGSGANVLTF. The CDR3 coding sequence is TGTGCCACGGAGAGAGGGGGCTCTGGGGCCAACGTCCTGACTTTC.

The chain employs TRBV19 and TRBJ1-4; 8 nucleotides align to TRBD1. With 5 bases clipped from V and 0 bases from J, the junction kept 2 bases outside the gene matches. The CDR3 covers 15 residues. From germline, CDR1 is LNHDA and CDR2 SQIVND (reference sequence). The CDR3 region is CASSAGQATNEKLFF. The CDR3 nucleotides are TGTGCCAGTAGTGCGGGACAGGCAACTAATGAAAAACTGTTTTTT.

The rearrangement uses TRBV19 and TRBJ2-2; no firm D call. This CDR3 has 16 residues. Trimming removed 1 base from V and 5 bases from J, with 14 bases in between. Germline CDR1 is LNHDA and CDR2 is SQIVND (reference sequence). The CDR3: CASSIGALPGTGELFF. The CDR3 DNA reads as TGTGCCAGTAGTATAGGGGCCCTTCCCGGTACCGGGGAGCTGTTTTTT.

The rearrangement uses TRBV5-8 and TRBJ1-5; 7 bases map to TRBD1. Germline-derived CDR1 and CDR2 are SGHTS and YDEGEE. The CDR3 length is 14 residues. J was trimmed by 3 bases and V by 5 bases; bases with no gene match: 5. Written as DNA, the CDR3 is TGTGCCAGCAGTAGACAGGGTGACAATCAGCCCCAGCATTTT. Its protein is CASSRQGDNQPQHF. The full variable domain, its missing parts supplied by reference TRBV5-8 and TRBJ1-5, is EAGVTQSPTHLIKTRGQQATLRCSPISGHTSVYWYQQALGLGLQFLLWYDEGEERNRGNFPPRFSGRQFPNYSSELNVNALELEDSALYLCASSRQGDNQPQHFGDGTRLSIL.

The rearrangement links TRBV4-1 to TRBJ1-5; D gene ambiguous. V lost 1 base and J lost 2, with 12 bases in between. The V gene's germline CDR1 is MGHRA and CDR2 YSYEKL. CDR3 size: 16 residues. The CDR3 reads CASSQGHNSGNQPQHF. CDR3 sequence (DNA): TGCGCCAGCAGCCAAGGACACAATAGTGGCAATCAGCCCCAGCATTTT.

This chain joins TRBV14 and TRBJ2-2; maybe TRBD1 (5 bases). CDR1 SGHDN and CDR2 FVKESK come from the germline V gene. Trimming removed 0 bases at V and 2 bases at J, with 10 bases between. CDR3 size: 16 residues. The CDR3, as DNA: TGTGCCAGCAGCCAAGAACCCAGGACAAACACCGGGGAGCTGTTTTTT. Translating gives CASSQEPRTNTGELFF.

The V and J genes are TRBV12-5 and TRBJ2-2, with 7 bases lining up with TRBD1. Germline V gene sequence: CDR1 LGHNT, CDR2 FRNRAP. This CDR3 region has 14 residues. The J segment lost 4 bases and the V segment lost 5 bases, leaving 4 bases of the junction unmatched. The CDR3 region has the DNA TGTGCTAGTGGTGTGGCAGGGGGCACCGGGGAGCTGTTTTTT. Its protein is CASGVAGGTGELFF.

This chain uses TRBV3-1 (or the pseudogene TRBV3-2) with TRBJ2-1; TRBD1 is a possible D gene (5 bases). CDR3 length equals 15 residues. V gave up 2 bases and J gave up 2 bases, with 10 bases separating them. Germline V gene lookup returns CDR1 LGHDT and CDR2 YNNKEL (reference sequence). CDR3 nucleotide sequence: TGTGCCAGCAGCCAAAATCAGGGCCCCTACAATGAGCAGTTCTTC. This sequence encodes CASSQNQGPYNEQFF.

The rearrangement joins TRBV6-1 to TRBJ1-6; possible D gene TRBD1, 5 bases. The V end lost 4 bases, the J end lost 3 bases, and 13 bases lay between the germline ends. The CDR3 runs to 16 residues. The germline V gene has CDR1 MNHNS and CDR2 SASEGT. The CDR3 reads CASSAGRESYNSPLHF. The CDR3 DNA reads as TGTGCCAGCAGTGCCGGCAGGGAGAGCTATAATTCACCCCTCCACTTT.

V and J are TRBV7-9 and TRBJ2-1; D remains ambiguous. V was pared by 1 base and J by 10 bases, with 8 bases between. Germline CDR1 SEHNR, CDR2 FQNEAQ (reference sequence). This CDR3 spans 12 amino acids. The CDR3 region is CASSLGSREQFF. In nucleotides, the CDR3 is TGTGCCAGCAGCTTAGGGTCTAGGGAGCAGTTCTTC. The variable domain in full, completed from reference TRBV7-9 and TRBJ2-1, reads DTGVSQNPRHKITKRGQNVTFRCDPISEHNRLYWYRQTLGQGPEFLTYFQNEAQLEKSRLLSDRFSAERPKGSFSTLEIQRTEQGDSAMYLCASSLGSREQFFGPGTRLTVL.